The 29 T cell receptor beta chains reported below all come from one sample, sequenced in a study of blood T cell repertoires in COVID-19. Assay used: immunoSEQ multiplex PCR; TCRdb lists only in-frame clones, some missing. The sample holds about 300,000 clones, about 91% seen once. Sequencing was performed on peripheral blood. These receptors were obtained from a woman aged 25-40 years who had recovered from COVID-19.

The J gene is TRBJ2-5, the V gene TRBV5-6; 11 bases align to TRBD2. V trimming: 2 bases; J trimming: 4 bases; junction bases outside the gene matches: 4. This CDR3 is 15 amino acids long. Germline loops: CDR1 SGHDT, CDR2 YYEEEE. DNA for the CDR3: TGTGCCAGCAGCTTTAGCGGGGGGGCCGGAGAGACCCAGTACTTC. This encodes CASSFSGGAGETQYF.

The V gene is TRBV5-1, the J gene TRBJ1-1; a possible D gene is TRBD1 (5 bases). Germline lookup yields CDR1 SGHRS and CDR2 YFSETQ. The ends were cut back, 0 bases at V and 1 base at J, with 10 bases in the middle. CDR3 size: 15 residues. The CDR3 DNA sequence: TGCGCCAGCAGCTTGGAGCAGGGTAGGAACACTGAAGCTTTCTTT. The encoded protein is CASSLEQGRNTEAFF.

The V call is TRBV2, the J call TRBJ1-2; D possibly corresponds to TRBD1 (6 bases). V was shortened by 0 bases and J by 2 bases, with 13 bases between the two germline ends. Germline CDR1 and CDR2: SNHLY and FYNNEI. This CDR3 contains 16 residues. CDR3 protein: CASSEALGAGNYGYTF. Written as DNA, the CDR3 is TGTGCCAGCAGTGAAGCGCTGGGGGCAGGCAACTATGGCTACACCTTC. The full variable domain, rest sourced from reference TRBV2 and TRBJ1-2, is EPEVTQTPSHQVTQMGQEVILRCVPISNHLYFYWYRQILGQKVEFLVSFYNNEISEKSEIFDDQFSVERPDGSNFTLKIRSTKLEDSAMYFCASSEALGAGNYGYTFGSGTRLTVV.

This chain joins TRBV19 and TRBJ2-6; 8 positions match TRBD2. The junction had 2 bases not matched to a gene; V was cut back by 4 bases and J by 0 bases. The CDR3 sequence is 16 residues long. Germline CDR1 reads LNHDA; CDR2 reads SQIVND (reference sequence). Here the CDR3 DNA reads TGTGCCAGTAGTACCCGGGGGGGCTCTGGGGCCAACGTCCTGACTTTC. As protein: CASSTRGGSGANVLTF.

This chain connects TRBV30 to TRBJ2-3; unclear D gene. CDR1 is GTSNPN and CDR2 is SVGIG in the germline V gene (reference sequence). This CDR3 comprises 13 residues. Trimming shortened V by 0 bases and J by 4 bases, and 8 bases separated the two germline ends. The CDR3 DNA sequence: TGTGCCTGGAGTGTAAACATTGCAGATACGCAGTATTTT. Translating gives CAWSVNIADTQYF.

For the CDR3, the DNA is TGTGCCAGCAGCCCGGACAGGGAGAACCAGCCCCAGCATTTT. This gives the protein CASSPDRENQPQHF. The chain combines TRBV2 with TRBJ1-5; 8 bases agree with TRBD1. Germline assignment: CDR1 SNHLY and CDR2 FYNNEI. The length of the CDR3 is 14 residues. With V trimmed by 6 bases and J by 7 bases, 8 bases remained unmatched.

The V gene is TRBV3-1 (or the pseudogene TRBV3-2), the J gene TRBJ2-2; the D is unclear. Trimming stripped 1 base from V and 6 bases from J, with 9 bases between. The CDR3 spans 14 residues. The germline gives CDR1 LGHDT, CDR2 YNNKEL (reference sequence). CDR3 sequence: CASSQVSNPGELFF. CDR3 bases: TGTGCCAGCAGCCAAGTTTCTAACCCCGGGGAGCTGTTTTTT.

The chain's CDR3 is CASIPDRGGTDTQYF. The CDR3 DNA is TGTGCCAGTATCCCGGACAGGGGAGGCACAGATACGCAGTATTTT. The chain combines TRBV19 with TRBJ2-3; TRBD1 aligns across 9 bases. The germline V gene encodes CDR1 LNHDA and CDR2 SQIVND (reference sequence). The CDR3 runs to 15 residues. V gave up 7 bases and J gave up 1 base; unmatched junction bases: 6.

V usage is TRBV2 and J usage is TRBJ2-1, with 9 bases that match TRBD2. J gave up 9 bases and V 3 bases, and 15 bases lay outside the gene matches. There are 17 residues in the CDR3. The germline gives CDR1 SNHLY, CDR2 FYNNEI. CDR3 amino acids: CASSEIAGAPRSFEQFF. The CDR3 bases are TGTGCCAGCAGTGAGATAGCGGGGGCCCCTCGTTCCTTTGAGCAGTTCTTC. Supplemented by reference TRBV2 and TRBJ2-1, the full variable domain reads EPEVTQTPSHQVTQMGQEVILRCVPISNHLYFYWYRQILGQKVEFLVSFYNNEISEKSEIFDDQFSVERPDGSNFTLKIRSTKLEDSAMYFCASSEIAGAPRSFEQFFGPGTRLTVL.

The chain has TRBV29-1 and TRBJ2-3, with no clear D. CDR3 length: 12 residues. Trimming removed 3 bases at V and 2 bases at J, with 6 bases between. Looked up from germline, CDR1 is SQVTM and CDR2 is ANQGSEA. The CDR3 DNA is TGCAGCGTTGAGGCGGTCACAGATACGCAGTATTTT. Protein sequence: CSVEAVTDTQYF.

The CDR3 loop reads CASSERPQETQYF. The CDR3 DNA reads as TGTGCCAGCAGTGAGCGGCCCCAAGAGACCCAGTACTTC. The chain recombines TRBV25-1 with TRBJ2-5; D not certain. V lost 3 bases to trimming and J lost 1 base, with 6 bases between them. Germline values: CDR1 MGHDK, CDR2 SYGVNS. The CDR3 loop spans 13 amino acids.

This clone showed up just once. The chain has TRBV10-3 and TRBJ1-2; the D is unclear. This CDR3 is built from 12 residues. Germline V gene data show CDR1 as ENHRY and CDR2 as SYGVKD. Between the trimmed V and J ends, which lost 3 bases and 8 bases, there was a span of 10 bases. The DNA of the CDR3 is TGTGCCATCAGTGAAGAGGAGCGAGGCTACACCTTC. Translating gives CAISEEERGYTF.

This chain joins TRBV28 and TRBJ2-6; 11 bases match TRBD1. Germline V CDR1 and CDR2: MDHEN, SYDVKM. V gave up 4 bases and J gave up 3 bases; unmatched junction bases: 5. CDR3 length: 17 amino acids. CDR3 loop: CASSSWGQGVGANVLTF. CDR3 coding DNA: TGTGCCAGCAGTTCGTGGGGACAGGGGGTTGGGGCCAACGTCCTGACTTTC.

This clone was seen once. The chain has TRBV28 and TRBJ1-5, with 8 nucleotides matching TRBD1. The CDR3 has 15 amino acids. Germline V CDR1 and CDR2: MDHEN, SYDVKM. V lost 0 bases and J lost 7; bases outside the gene matches: 5. The CDR3, as DNA: TGTGCCAGCAGTTTATGGAGGGCAGGGGGCCAGCCCCAGCATTTT. It yields the protein CASSLWRAGGQPQHF. Full variable domain (rest looked up from reference TRBV28 and TRBJ1-5): DVKVTQSSRYLVKRTGEKVFLECVQDMDHENMFWYRQDPGLGLRLIYFSYDVKMKEKGDIPEGYSVSREKKERFSLILESASTNQTSMYLCASSLWRAGGQPQHFGDGTRLSIL.

V is TRBV19 and J is TRBJ1-1; weak D call: TRBD1 (5 bases). The germline V gene encodes CDR1 LNHDA and CDR2 SQIVND (reference sequence). The CDR3 covers 17 residues. The ends were cut back, 5 bases at V and 1 base at J, with 20 bases in the middle. The CDR3 DNA sequence: TGTGCCAGTAGTCTGGGGCAGGGAGGCGGTCGGAACACTGAAGCTTTCTTT. Its protein is CASSLGQGGGRNTEAFF. Together with reference TRBV19 and TRBJ1-1, the CDR3 gives the full variable domain: DGGITQSPKYLFRKEGQNVTLSCEQNLNHDAMYWYRQDPGQGLRLIYYSQIVNDFQKGDIAEGYSVSREKKESFPLTVTSAQKNPTAFYLCASSLGQGGGRNTEAFFGQGTRLTVV.

The V call is TRBV6-2 or TRBV6-3, the J call TRBJ1-4, with a tentative D call TRBD1 (5 bases). In germline, CDR1 is MNHEY, CDR2 SVGEGT. The CDR3 length is 13 residues. Trimming took 2 bases from V and 12 from J, leaving 13 bases between them. This CDR3 reads CASSYPPWGELFF. The CDR3 bases are TGTGCCAGCAGTTACCCACCGTGGGGGGAACTGTTTTTT.

The rearrangement links TRBV5-1 to TRBJ2-7; 13 nucleotides agree with TRBD2. The trim removed 3 bases at V and 2 bases at J, leaving 2 bases unmatched. Germline V gives CDR1 SGHRS, CDR2 YFSETQ. The CDR3 is 15 residues long. CDR3 residues: CASSSGLAGTYEQYF. The CDR3 region has the DNA TGCGCCAGCAGCTCGGGACTAGCGGGGACCTACGAGCAGTACTTC.

The CDR3 coding sequence is TGTGCCAGCAGTCCCTCGGACCACCCGGGGGAGCAGTTCTTC. Translation gives CASSPSDHPGEQFF. This chain joins TRBV27 and TRBJ2-1; tentative D call: TRBD2 (5 bases). The V gene lost 5 bases and the J gene lost 10 bases, with 18 bases spanning the gap. The V gene's germline CDR1 is MNHEY and CDR2 SMNVEV (reference sequence). The CDR3 has 14 residues.

The J gene is TRBJ2-5, the V gene TRBV15, with a weak D call TRBD1 (6 bases). The CDR3 is made up of 14 amino acids. Germline V gene sequence: CDR1 LNHNV, CDR2 YYDKDF (reference sequence). The V and J ends lost 5 bases and 4 bases respectively, with 14 bases between them. The CDR3 spells CATSDESGVETQYF. CDR3 DNA: TGTGCCACCAGCGACGAATCAGGGGTAGAGACCCAGTACTTC.

The chain carries TRBV5-1 and TRBJ1-4; D gene unclear. The CDR3 spans 14 residues. Germline V gene data show CDR1 as SGHRS and CDR2 as YFSETQ. Trimming removed 0 bases at V and 4 bases at J, with 7 bases between. The CDR3 loop reads CASSLVPVNEKLFF. CDR3 bases: TGCGCCAGCAGCTTGGTTCCAGTTAATGAAAAACTGTTTTTT. The full variable domain, its missing parts supplied by reference TRBV5-1 and TRBJ1-4, is KAGVTQTPRYLIKTRGQQVTLSCSPISGHRSVSWYQQTPGQGLQFLFEYFSETQRNKGNFPGRFSGRQFSNSRSEMNVSTLELGDSALYLCASSLVPVNEKLFFGSGTQLSVL.

This clone has only one observation. V is TRBV7-3 and J is TRBJ2-1, with no clear D. Germline loops: CDR1 SGHTA, CDR2 FQGTGA. This CDR3 has 16 residues. The V and J ends lost 2 bases and 0 bases respectively, with 11 bases between them. The CDR3 is CASSLQPASSYNEQFF. CDR3 sequence (DNA): TGTGCCAGCAGCTTACAGCCGGCTAGCTCCTACAATGAGCAGTTCTTC.

The rearrangement joins TRBV2 to TRBJ1-1, with a tentative D call TRBD1 (5 bases). V gave up 4 bases and J gave up 9 bases, with 9 bases separating them. The germline gives CDR1 SNHLY, CDR2 FYNNEI. This CDR3 region has 11 residues. CDR3 sequence reads: CASSVSGQAFF. The CDR3 nucleotides read TGTGCCAGCAGTGTCTCAGGGCAAGCTTTCTTT.

The gene calls are TRBV4-1 and TRBJ2-1; 13 positions match TRBD2. The germline gives CDR1 MGHRA, CDR2 YSYEKL. This CDR3 is built from 17 residues. Losses at the gene ends were 0 bases for V and 5 bases for J; bases not matched to a gene: 4. The CDR3 sequence: CASSQEIGLAGDNEQFF. The CDR3 nucleotides read TGCGCCAGCAGCCAAGAGATTGGACTAGCGGGGGACAATGAGCAGTTCTTC.

The chain combines TRBV9 with TRBJ2-7; TRBD1 might be the D (5 bases). Deletions cut 4 bases from V and 5 bases from J, with 13 bases between. The CDR3 loop spans 13 amino acids. Germline V lookup: CDR1 SGDLS, CDR2 YYNGEE. The CDR3 coding sequence is TGTGCCAGCAGCCCCGACAGTCCCCACGAGCAGTACTTC. It encodes CASSPDSPHEQYF.

This clone came up a few times. The chain combines TRBV4-3 with TRBJ1-4; TRBD1 is a possible D gene (5 bases). The CDR3 extends over 17 amino acids. V shed 0 bases and J shed 4 bases, with 15 bases lying between them. Germline V gives CDR1 LGHNA, CDR2 YSLEER. In DNA, the CDR3 is TGCGCCAGCAGCCAAGAACGCCTCTCAGGGAATAATGAAAAACTGTTTTTT. This sequence encodes CASSQERLSGNNEKLFF.

The rearrangement joins TRBV2 to TRBJ2-5, with TRBD2 matching over 7 bases. Germline-derived CDR1 and CDR2 are SNHLY and FYNNEI. The CDR3 runs to 14 residues. The trim removed 6 bases at V and 3 bases at J, leaving 7 bases unmatched. The DNA of the CDR3 is TGTGCCAGCAGCCCCGGGACTATCAAAGAGACCCAGTACTTC. Its translation: CASSPGTIKETQYF.

V is TRBV11-2 and J is TRBJ2-2; 9 bases map to TRBD1. Trimming removed 6 bases from V and 3 bases from J; junction bases left unmatched: 5. The CDR3 length is 15 residues. From germline, CDR1 is SGHAT and CDR2 FQNNGV. DNA of the CDR3: TGTGCCAGCAGGCGGACAGGGGTCGACACCGGGGAGCTGTTTTTT. Protein sequence: CASRRTGVDTGELFF.

This clone was detected once. This chain links TRBV30 with TRBJ1-4; a weak D match, TRBD1 (6 bases). V shed 0 bases and J shed 8 bases, with 13 bases lying between them. Germline V lookup: CDR1 GTSNPN, CDR2 SVGIG (reference sequence). This CDR3 is built from 14 residues. This CDR3 is CAWSVRGAREKLFF. The CDR3 DNA reads TGTGCCTGGAGTGTACGGGGGGCGCGGGAAAAACTGTTTTTT.

The rearrangement links TRBV9 to TRBJ2-3; TRBD2 aligns across 12 bases. V was clipped by 4 bases and J by 6 bases; unmatched bases: 6. Germline lookup yields CDR1 SGDLS and CDR2 YYNGEE. The CDR3 has 15 amino acids. In DNA, the CDR3 is TGTGCCAGCAGCCCTAGCGGGGGGGACCCGGATACGCAGTATTTT. This codes for CASSPSGGDPDTQYF.